This TCR beta chain was sequenced in a study of PD-1 blockade in classical Hodgkin lymphoma. Study as a whole: Patients were dosed intravenously with nivolumab at 3 mg/kg every 2 weeks. Findings of the study overall: Diversity in CD4+ TCRs, unlike that measured in CD8+ TCRs, had risen significantly by C4D1. Repertoire differences have undefined causes, possibly disease activity or prior therapy.

The CDR3 has 17 amino acids. V shed 4 bases, J shed 0 bases, and the junction held 6 bases outside the gene matches. Germline V gene data show CDR1 as MNHNS and CDR2 as SASEGT. Concerning this clone: The target antigen is unknown.

Data came from immunoSEQ multiplex PCR; TCRdb stores just in-frame clones and leaves some out. The table has about 23,000 clones, about three quarters seen once. In every patient, relapse followed autologous stem cell transplantation, while exposure to brentuximab vedotin differed. Patients reached a best response of complete response, partial response or progressive disease. The TCR comes from a human donor with classical Hodgkin lymphoma. The V and J genes are TRBV6-1 and TRBJ1-1, with 12 bases fitting TRBD1. This specimen was peripheral blood mononuclear cells (PBMCs), taken before the second cycle of nivolumab. CDR3 nucleotides: TGTGCCAGCAGTGTTAGAGGGACAGGGGGCCTGAACACTGAAGCTTTCTTT. Its translation is CASSVRGTGGLNTEAFF.